The 25 T cell receptor beta chains presented below share a single source sample, sequenced in a study of T cell responses to AZD1222 COVID-19 vaccine (dated by TCRdb to about 2021). The method was the immunoSEQ multiplex PCR assay. TCRdb provides this immuneACCESS table in a form limited to in-frame rearrangements. Some clones are lacking; in checked studies, under half of them reflect an unresolved V gene, and why the rest are absent is not known. This sample is represented by 130,000 or so clones; about 91% of them were singletons. The ten largest clonotypes hold 1.5% to 2% of the sample. The intended sense of this specimen's time point label: baseline before first vaccination. The input for sequencing was peripheral blood, taken on day 0 of AZD1222 vaccination. The source of these receptors is an adult in good health.

The chain combines TRBV6-5 with TRBJ2-3; D is uncertain. Trimming cost V 6 bases and J 2 bases, with 15 bases left between them. This CDR3 spans 15 amino acids. Germline lookup yields CDR1 MNHEY and CDR2 SVGAGI. The CDR3 DNA reads as TGTGCCAGCAGACCGAGGTCGACTGACACAGATACGCAGTATTTT. It is translated as CASRPRSTDTDTQYF.

This clone was counted between two and nine times. The V call is TRBV29-1, the J call TRBJ1-1; TRBD1 agrees at 7 bases. The CDR3 is 12 amino acids. Trimming took 6 bases from V and 1 from J; bases not matched to a gene: 2. Germline-derived CDR1 and CDR2 are SQVTM and ANQGSEA. The DNA of the CDR3 is TGCAGCGTGTGGGACAGGAACACTGAAGCTTTCTTT. As protein: CSVWDRNTEAFF. The full variable domain, with the rest looked up from reference TRBV29-1 and TRBJ1-1, is SAVISQKPSRDICQRGTSLTIQCQVDSQVTMMFWYRQQPGQSLTLIATANQGSEATYESGFVIDKFPISRPNLTFSTLTVSNMSPEDSSIYLCSVWDRNTEAFFGQGTRLTVV.

The chain recombines TRBV2 with TRBJ1-1; D is ambiguous. Trimming took 6 bases from V and 11 from J, leaving 16 bases between them. Germline-derived CDR1 and CDR2 are SNHLY and FYNNEI. The CDR3 covers 12 residues. CDR3 loop: CASSELRGWAFF. CDR3 bases: TGTGCCAGCAGCGAGCTAAGAGGGTGGGCTTTCTTT.

The chain combines TRBV18 with TRBJ2-3; D unclear. Germline CDR1 is KGHSH and CDR2 is LQKENI. This CDR3 has 14 residues. V lost 2 bases and J lost 2, with 8 bases in between. CDR3 DNA: TGTGCCAGCTCACCAGGGGTCAACACAGATACGCAGTATTTT. Translation gives CASSPGVNTDTQYF. The entire variable domain, with the rest obtained from reference TRBV18 and TRBJ2-3, is as follows: NAGVMQNPRHLVRRRGQEARLRCSPMKGHSHVYWYRQLPEEGLKFMVYLQKENIIDESGMPKERFSAEFPKEGPSILRIQQVVRGDSAAYFCASSPGVNTDTQYFGPGTRLTVL.

The chain combines TRBV6-5 with TRBJ2-1, with D unclear. V dropped 0 bases and J dropped 6 bases, with 6 bases sitting between them. CDR1 is MNHEY and CDR2 is SVGAGI in the germline V gene. This CDR3 is built from 13 residues. The CDR3 DNA sequence: TGTGCCAGCAGTTACTCGTCGCTCAATGAGCAGTTCTTC. Amino acid sequence: CASSYSSLNEQFF.

The chain carries TRBV3-1 (or the pseudogene TRBV3-2) and TRBJ1-5, with a weak D call TRBD1 (6 bases). Trimming removed 6 bases from V and 6 bases from J, with 15 bases in between. Germline CDR1 is LGHDT and CDR2 is YNNKEL (reference sequence). The CDR3 runs 14 residues. The CDR3 sequence: CASSSDRIGQPQHF. In DNA form, the CDR3 reads TGTGCCAGCAGTTCCGACAGGATCGGTCAGCCCCAGCATTTT.

The V gene is TRBV29-1, the J gene TRBJ1-1, with a weak D call TRBD1 (6 bases). This CDR3 region has 12 residues. V lost 4 bases and J 2 bases, leaving 8 bases between the germline ends. Germline V gene sequence: CDR1 SQVTM, CDR2 ANQGSEA. The DNA of the CDR3 is TGCAGCGTTGGAGGGGGTAACACTGAAGCTTTCTTT. Translating it yields CSVGGGNTEAFF.

The chain links TRBV2 to TRBJ1-3; 9 positions match TRBD1. Germline-derived CDR1 and CDR2 are SNHLY and FYNNEI. V trimming: 7 bases; J trimming: 4 bases; junction bases outside the gene matches: 8. The CDR3 extends over 15 amino acids. The CDR3 sequence: CASNSQGATGNTIYF. The CDR3 nucleotides read TGTGCCAGCAATTCACAGGGGGCAACAGGAAACACCATATATTTT.

The chain joins TRBV27 to TRBJ1-3, with D possibly TRBD1 on 5 matching bases. Germline V gene sequence: CDR1 MNHEY, CDR2 SMNVEV (reference sequence). V dropped 6 bases and J dropped 6 bases, with 21 bases sitting between them. CDR3 size: 16 residues. The CDR3 loop reads CASRLRAGSSENTIYF. The CDR3 region has the DNA TGTGCCAGCAGACTCCGGGCAGGGTCGAGTGAAAACACCATATATTTT.

V is TRBV7-6 and J is TRBJ1-3; a weak D match, TRBD1 (5 bases). The germline V gene encodes CDR1 SGHVS and CDR2 FNYEAQ. The CDR3 consists of 20 residues. V shed 4 bases and J shed 0 bases, with 25 bases lying between them. The CDR3 region is CASSSETAGRVAISGNTIYF. Here the CDR3 DNA reads TGTGCCAGCAGCTCCGAGACAGCCGGACGGGTGGCCATCTCTGGAAACACCATATATTTT.

The gene calls are TRBV24-1 and TRBJ1-2; D gene uncertain. The germline V and J ends were trimmed by 10 bases and 3 bases, with 11 bases remaining between them. The CDR3 is made up of 12 amino acids. Germline loops: CDR1 KGHDR, CDR2 SFDVKD. CDR3: CATTPRDYGYTF. The CDR3, as DNA: TGTGCCACTACCCCGCGTGACTATGGCTACACCTTC.

The chain joins TRBV5-1 to TRBJ2-1; D remains ambiguous. CDR3 length equals 16 residues. Looked up from germline, CDR1 is SGHRS and CDR2 is YFSETQ. Trimming shortened V by 5 bases and J by 0 bases, and 15 bases separated the two germline ends. For the CDR3, the DNA is TGCGCCAGCAGACTACTCGCCGGAAGCTCCTACAATGAGCAGTTCTTC. This sequence encodes CASRLLAGSSYNEQFF.

DNA for the CDR3: TGTGCCAGCAGGCGATCCAGGGTGGGGGAGACCCAGTACTTC. Translating gives CASRRSRVGETQYF. The J gene is TRBJ2-5, the V gene TRBV6-5; TRBD1 is a possible D gene (5 bases). Germline assignment: CDR1 MNHEY and CDR2 SVGAGI. The CDR3 runs to 14 residues. Trimming cost V 6 bases and J 5 bases, with 16 bases left between them.

The gene calls are TRBV4-3 and TRBJ1-1, with 9 bases matching TRBD1. The CDR3 has 16 residues. V was pared by 0 bases and J by 3 bases, with 5 bases of the junction left unmatched. Germline V gene sequence: CDR1 LGHNA, CDR2 YSLEER. The CDR3 DNA follows: TGCGCCAGCAGCCAAGATATAACAGGGGGCTACACTGAAGCTTTCTTT. Its translation is CASSQDITGGYTEAFF.

In regard to this clone: Other DNA sequences of this sample code for an identical CDR3. The chain uses TRBV18 and TRBJ1-5; the D is unclear. CDR1 is KGHSH and CDR2 is LQKENI in the germline V gene. This CDR3 comprises 14 residues. The ends were cut back, 2 bases at V and 0 bases at J, with 5 bases in the middle. As DNA, the CDR3 is TGTGCCAGCTCACCATCCAATAGCAATCAGCCCCAGCATTTT. Protein sequence: CASSPSNSNQPQHF.

This rearrangement joins TRBV18 to TRBJ2-6; no reliable D call. The germline V gene encodes CDR1 KGHSH and CDR2 LQKENI. Trimming stripped 0 bases from V and 2 bases from J, with 8 bases between. The CDR3 has 16 amino acids. The CDR3 region is CASSPPSGPGANVLTF. The CDR3 coding sequence is TGTGCCAGCTCACCACCCTCAGGCCCTGGGGCCAACGTCCTGACTTTC.

Only a few counts were recorded for this clone. The chain has TRBV11-2 and TRBJ1-1; TRBD1 might be the D (5 bases). Germline values: CDR1 SGHAT, CDR2 FQNNGV. The CDR3 is made up of 14 amino acids. Trimming pared 0 bases from V and 8 bases from J, leaving 13 bases between. CDR3: CASSLDLETEEAFF. Written as DNA, the CDR3 is TGTGCCAGCAGCTTAGATCTCGAGACAGAAGAAGCTTTCTTT.

The V call is TRBV5-1, the J call TRBJ2-3; 13 positions match TRBD2. The CDR3 contains 17 residues. With V trimmed by 1 base and J by 3 bases, 5 bases remained unmatched. Germline V gene lookup returns CDR1 SGHRS and CDR2 YFSETQ. The CDR3 DNA reads as TGCGCCAGCAGCTTGCTGCCGGGACTAGCGGGAACAGATACGCAGTATTTT. Its translation: CASSLLPGLAGTDTQYF.

V and J are TRBV7-6 and TRBJ1-4; D not certain. Trimming stripped 5 bases from V and 0 bases from J, with 13 bases between. The CDR3 has 16 amino acids. CDR1 SGHVS and CDR2 FNYEAQ come from the germline V gene. The CDR3 DNA reads as TGTGCCAGCAGCCCCGAGTGGAGGTCAACTAATGAAAAACTGTTTTTT. Translated: CASSPEWRSTNEKLFF.

The J gene is TRBJ2-2, the V gene TRBV3-1 (or the pseudogene TRBV3-2); D remains ambiguous. Trimming pared 0 bases from V and 6 bases from J, leaving 5 bases between. The CDR3 consists of 13 residues. Germline-derived CDR1 and CDR2 are LGHDT and YNNKEL (reference sequence). CDR3 region: CASSQDGAGELFF. CDR3 in DNA: TGTGCCAGCAGCCAAGATGGGGCCGGGGAGCTGTTTTTT.

The chain links TRBV6-4 to TRBJ2-1; a possible D gene is TRBD2 (6 bases). Germline CDR1 reads MRHNA; CDR2 reads SNTAGT. The CDR3 covers 16 residues. The V end was cut by 4 bases, the J end by 4 bases, with 17 bases between. Here the CDR3 reads CASSANPWRGYNEQFF. The CDR3 nucleotides are TGTGCCAGCAGTGCCAACCCCTGGCGGGGTTACAATGAGCAGTTCTTC.

The chain combines TRBV28 with TRBJ1-5; the D is unclear. This CDR3 has 14 amino acids. V shed 5 bases and J shed 10 bases, with 18 bases lying between them. Germline CDR1 reads MDHEN; CDR2 reads SYDVKM. The CDR3 region has the DNA TGTGCCAGCAGTCGTGCCGGAGGTTCTAGACCCCAGCATTTT. Protein: CASSRAGGSRPQHF.

The chain uses TRBV6-5 and TRBJ1-3, with D maybe TRBD1 (5 bases). V was shortened by 5 bases and J by 0 bases, with 8 bases between the two germline ends. The CDR3 is made up of 14 amino acids. Germline CDR1 MNHEY, CDR2 SVGAGI. CDR3 coding DNA: TGTGCCAGCAGTCGGACAATCTCTGGAAACACCATATATTTT. Translating gives CASSRTISGNTIYF.

The rearrangement joins TRBV3-1 (or the pseudogene TRBV3-2) to TRBJ1-4; D possibly corresponds to TRBD1 (5 bases). The CDR3 loop spans 14 amino acids. The V end lost 6 bases, the J end lost 1 base, and 9 bases lay between the germline ends. CDR1 is LGHDT and CDR2 is YNNKEL in the germline V gene (reference sequence). Here the CDR3 reads CASRRGETNEKLFF. DNA of the CDR3: TGTGCCAGCAGGCGGGGCGAAACTAATGAAAAACTGTTTTTT.

This clone was seen just once. The chain employs TRBV5-5 and TRBJ1-2; D not certain. CDR1 and CDR2 (germline): SGHKS, YYEKEE (reference sequence). The V end was cut by 2 bases, the J end by 2 bases, with 16 bases between. The CDR3 is made up of 16 amino acids. CDR3 bases: TGTGCCAGCAGCTTCGACATTATCGGGCCGAACTATGGCTACACCTTC. This translates into CASSFDIIGPNYGYTF.